These T cell receptor beta chains were read from a single sample in a study of cytomegalovirus exposure and HLA in healthy donors. TCRdb's table, derived via immunoSEQ multiplex PCR, lists solely in-frame clones and lacks some. The sample table sets out around 75,000 clones. The source material was PBMCs. The origin of the receptors is a man in his fifties in good health and CMV-seropositive. CDR3s include the opening cysteine and the closing phenylalanine or tryptophan. The D gene is left open where the match is weak.

TRBD1	TRBJ1-1	16	TRBV6-1	CASSEAAGQGSTEAFF
TRBD2	TRBJ2-7	16	TRBV11-2	CASSPGTSEGAYEQYF
-	TRBJ1-1	10	TRBV7-9	CASSEGEAFF
-	TRBJ2-6	17	TRBV19	CASNPGTDNSGANVLTF
-	TRBJ2-6	14	TRBV6-1	CASSELTGANVLTF
TRBD1	TRBJ2-7	15	TRBV9	CASSVGQGAAYEQYF
-	TRBJ2-5	14	TRBV7-2	CASSRSPGVETQYF
-	TRBJ2-3	15	TRBV19	CASTLGGASTDTQYF
TRBD1	TRBJ1-2	15	TRBV2	CASSLTGGGDYGYTF
-	TRBJ2-2	16	TRBV18	CASSPNRAGDTGELFF
-	TRBJ1-1	14	TRBV7-8	CASIPTGMNTEAFF
-	TRBJ1-2	17	TRBV4-2	CASSQEGGLGDSQGYTF
-	TRBJ1-2	12	TRBV21-1	CASSGTGWGYTF
TRBD1	TRBJ1-6	15	TRBV6-5	CASRPGQGQSSPLHF
TRBD1	TRBJ1-2	15	TRBV5-8	CASSRAGGVGYGYTF
-	TRBJ1-2	14	TRBV9	CASSVGSPIYGYTF
-	TRBJ1-5	14	TRBV27	CASSLQYSNQPQHF
-	TRBJ2-4	14	TRBV5-5	CASSTDTPGNIQYF
TRBD1	TRBJ2-3	14	TRBV6-5	CASTLRGHTDTQYF
-	TRBJ2-7	14	TRBV5-1	CASSLGGGAREQYF
TRBD2	TRBJ2-7	16	TRBV6-6	CASSYLGGTRIHEQYF
-	TRBJ1-1	15	TRBV28	CASSTLGLVDTEAFF
TRBD1	TRBJ1-5	16	TRBV2	CASRRTGDFSNQPQHF
-	TRBJ2-3	16	TRBV9	CASSVGNSGSTDTQYF
-	TRBJ1-2	15	TRBV28	CASSFRGGRTHGYTF
-	TRBJ1-2	14	TRBV5-1	CASSLDGGRNGYTF
-	TRBJ1-1	14	TRBV19	CASSRGRQNTEAFF
TRBD1	TRBJ2-2	15	TRBV11-2	CASSPGQGRAGELFF
-	TRBJ2-3	11	TRBV11-3	CASSSGYTQYF
TRBD1	TRBJ1-1	14	TRBV2	CASSPQGVNTEAFF
TRBD2	TRBJ2-3	18	TRBV19	CVLRKLEGLAVSTDTQYF
-	TRBJ2-6	13	TRBV9	CASSPRTSNVLTF
-	TRBJ2-7	13	TRBV29-1	CSVEVAEVREQYF
TRBD2	TRBJ2-3	14	TRBV7-2	CASSLRAGTDTQYF
TRBD1	TRBJ1-5	18	TRBV12-5	CASGLVREGAIGNQPQHF
-	TRBJ2-5	14	TRBV2	CASSDGHRQETQYF
TRBD2	TRBJ2-5	16	TRBV10-3	CAISAGLAGGQETQYF
-	TRBJ1-2	14	TRBV5-1	CASSTGQPNYGYTF
-	TRBJ2-3	14	TRBV14	CASSQDPGFDTQYF
TRBD1	TRBJ2-4	17	TRBV2	CASSEGSTGVGKNIQYF
TRBD1	TRBJ1-3	16	TRBV10-3	CAISAGTGGSGNTIYF
-	TRBJ1-5	13	TRBV28	CASQSKQRQPQHF
-	TRBJ2-3	15	TRBV2	CASSLDTAGTDTQYF
-	TRBJ2-5	14	TRBV7-2	CASSFTGDVGTQYF